This passage covers 30 T cell receptor beta chains from one sample sequenced in a study of T cell responses to AZD1222 COVID-19 vaccine (dated by TCRdb to about 2021). The meaning of the sample's time point label: baseline before first vaccination. The receptor library was made with the immunoSEQ multiplex PCR assay. The table comes from immuneACCESS by way of TCRdb, which keeps in-frame sequences with V and J called. Part of the clones is missing from these tables; in studies checked, under half for an unresolved V gene and the rest for unknown reasons. This sample has tens of thousands of clones in its table, and 65% to 80% of those were observed once. Clones ranked in the top ten supply 6.6% of the sample. The sequenced sample was peripheral blood, obtained on day 0 of AZD1222 vaccination. The receptors stem from an adult in good health.

The V and J genes are TRBV24-1 and TRBJ2-2; TRBD1 agrees at 7 bases. Germline V gives CDR1 KGHDR, CDR2 SFDVKD. The CDR3 totals 15 residues. V dropped 1 base and J dropped 3; count of bases not matched to a gene: 1. CDR3 sequence reads: CATSDLGGDTGELFF. CDR3 DNA: TGTGCCACCAGTGATTTAGGGGGCGACACCGGGGAGCTGTTTTTT.

V is TRBV7-2 and J is TRBJ1-2, with 11 positions matching TRBD1. The CDR3 covers 15 residues. Germline values: CDR1 SGHTA, CDR2 FQGNSA. The trim removed 1 base at V and 8 bases at J, leaving 6 bases unmatched. The CDR3 bases are TGTGCCAGCAGCTTAGGTGGACAGGGGGCGTCGGGCTACACCTTC. It encodes CASSLGGQGASGYTF.

The chain joins TRBV28 to TRBJ1-5, with D unclear. CDR3 length equals 13 residues. V was trimmed by 9 bases and J by 5 bases, leaving 14 bases between them. From germline, CDR1 is MDHEN and CDR2 SYDVKM. In DNA, the CDR3 is TGTGCCAGTGAACCTGTGGGTTATCAGCCCCAGCATTTT. Its protein product is CASEPVGYQPQHF.

This chain connects TRBV3-1 (or the pseudogene TRBV3-2) to TRBJ2-7; D remains ambiguous. Germline V gene sequence: CDR1 LGHDT, CDR2 YNNKEL (reference sequence). V lost 0 bases and J lost 1, with 10 bases in between. This CDR3 contains 15 residues. The CDR3 region is CASSQERRFSYEQYF. For the CDR3, the DNA is TGTGCCAGCAGCCAAGAGCGCAGGTTTTCCTACGAGCAGTACTTC.

J is TRBJ2-6 and V is TRBV27; maybe TRBD1 (6 bases). This CDR3 contains 16 residues. Germline V CDR1 and CDR2: MNHEY, SMNVEV (reference sequence). V lost 6 bases to trimming and J lost 0 bases, with 12 bases between them. The CDR3 nucleotides read TGTGCCAGCAGGTCAGGGGCGTACTCTGGGGCCAACGTCCTGACTTTC. Translating it yields CASRSGAYSGANVLTF.

The chain carries TRBV6-1 and TRBJ1-1; 10 bases align to TRBD1. The V segment lost 4 bases and the J segment 6 bases; nucleotides outside the gene matches: 17. The V gene's germline CDR1 is MNHNS and CDR2 SASEGT. The CDR3 covers 18 residues. The CDR3 here is CASSGGPGQGNYRAEAFF. The CDR3 region has the DNA TGTGCCAGCAGTGGTGGACCGGGACAGGGGAATTACCGGGCTGAAGCTTTCTTT.

The chain links TRBV15 to TRBJ1-1, with D tentatively TRBD1 (5 bases). The germline gives CDR1 LNHNV, CDR2 YYDKDF (reference sequence). The CDR3 has 14 amino acids. V was pared by 6 bases and J by 0 bases, with 11 bases between. CDR3 sequence reads: CATSTEGMNTEAFF. The CDR3 DNA is TGTGCCACCAGTACTGAGGGGATGAACACTGAAGCTTTCTTT.

This clone was seen a single time. The chain joins TRBV7-2 to TRBJ2-7; D remains unclear. This CDR3 contains 14 residues. The germline V gene encodes CDR1 SGHTA and CDR2 FQGNSA. V lost 8 bases to trimming and J lost 0 bases, with 14 bases between them. CDR3 protein: CASRVVDSSYEQYF. CDR3 DNA sequence: TGTGCCAGCCGAGTCGTGGATAGCTCCTACGAGCAGTACTTC. The full variable domain, completed using reference TRBV7-2 and TRBJ2-7, is GAGVSQSPSNKVTEKGKDVELRCDPISGHTALYWYRQSLGQGLEFLIYFQGNSAPDKSGLPSDRFSAERTGGSVSTLTIQRTQQEDSAVYLCASRVVDSSYEQYFGPGTRLTVT.

With regard to this clone: At one end the junction does not follow the germline gene, possibly because of a read error. This rearrangement joins TRBV6-5 to TRBJ2-1; 12 nucleotides line up with TRBD1. The germline V gene has CDR1 MNHEY and CDR2 SVGAGI. CDR3 length: 14 amino acids. This CDR3 reads CASRKGTGGASRLF. As DNA, the CDR3 is TGTGCCAGCAGGAAAGGGACAGGGGGCGCGTCCCGGCTCTTC.

This clone showed up just a few times. The genes are TRBV2 and TRBJ1-1; D uncertain. The V end lost 6 bases, the J end lost 4 bases, and 21 bases lay between the germline ends. This CDR3 has 16 residues. Germline V lookup: CDR1 SNHLY, CDR2 FYNNEI. The CDR3 sequence: CASRLAGVQAATEAFF. CDR3 DNA: TGTGCCAGCAGACTGGCAGGCGTCCAGGCGGCCACTGAAGCTTTCTTT.

The V gene is TRBV28, the J gene TRBJ2-1; possible D gene TRBD1, 5 bases. Germline V gene sequence: CDR1 MDHEN, CDR2 SYDVKM. The CDR3 contains 14 residues. V lost 1 base to trimming and J lost 8 bases, with 12 bases between them. CDR3 DNA: TGTGCCAGCAGTTTATTCAGGGTAAACGATGAGCAGTTCTTC. Protein: CASSLFRVNDEQFF. Combining the CDR3 with reference TRBV28 and TRBJ2-1 gives the whole variable domain DVKVTQSSRYLVKRTGEKVFLECVQDMDHENMFWYRQDPGLGLRLIYFSYDVKMKEKGDIPEGYSVSREKKERFSLILESASTNQTSMYLCASSLFRVNDEQFFGPGTRLTVL.

This clone was recorded a few times. At the DNA level, this CDR3 is encoded by other sequences in the same sample as well. V usage is TRBV5-6 and J usage is TRBJ1-3; TRBD1 matches 9 bases. Losses at the gene ends were 2 bases for V and 0 bases for J; bases not matched to a gene: 6. Germline V gene lookup returns CDR1 SGHDT and CDR2 YYEEEE. This CDR3 comprises 17 residues. For the CDR3, the DNA is TGTGCCAGCAGCTTCCCGGACAGGGGTCGCTCTGGAAACACCATATATTTT. Translating it yields CASSFPDRGRSGNTIYF.

This clone occurred once. The V gene is TRBV7-3, the J gene TRBJ2-1; 7 nucleotides match TRBD2. The V segment lost 2 bases and the J segment 3 bases; nucleotides outside the gene matches: 4. Germline V gene data show CDR1 as SGHTA and CDR2 as FQGTGA. The CDR3 runs 15 residues. CDR3 sequence: CASSLAGAGYNEQFF. The CDR3 nucleotides read TGTGCCAGCAGCTTAGCGGGAGCCGGCTACAATGAGCAGTTCTTC.

This chain links TRBV10-3 with TRBJ1-1; TRBD1 agrees at 8 bases. V was clipped by 0 bases and J by 5 bases; unmatched bases: 17. The CDR3 contains 19 residues. CDR1 is ENHRY and CDR2 is SYGVKD in the germline V gene. CDR3 amino acids: CAISESWEDRAVVGTEAFF. The DNA for the CDR3 is TGTGCCATCAGTGAGTCGTGGGAGGACAGGGCGGTAGTGGGGACTGAAGCTTTCTTT.

This clone was picked up one time. The J gene is TRBJ1-2, the V gene TRBV28; D not certain. From germline, CDR1 is MDHEN and CDR2 SYDVKM. The CDR3 loop spans 11 amino acids. V was clipped by 4 bases and J by 6 bases, with 6 bases between them. CDR3 sequence reads: CASSSNNGYTF. The CDR3 region has the DNA TGTGCCAGCAGTTCGAATAATGGCTACACCTTC.

The rearrangement joins TRBV25-1 to TRBJ1-2, with D possibly TRBD1 on 5 matching bases. The germline V gene encodes CDR1 MGHDK and CDR2 SYGVNS. The V end lost 1 base, the J end lost 6 bases, and 9 bases lay between the germline ends. CDR3 length: 13 amino acids. CDR3 protein: CASSEWPGNGYTF. The CDR3, as DNA: TGTGCCAGCAGTGAATGGCCAGGGAATGGCTACACCTTC.

Sample share makes this clone medium-sized. CDR3: CASRATHEQYF. The CDR3, as DNA: TGTGCCAGCAGAGCCACGCACGAGCAGTACTTC. The chain combines TRBV6-4 with TRBJ2-7; D gene uncertain. The CDR3 loop spans 11 amino acids. Trimming took 6 bases from V and 5 from J, leaving 8 bases between them. Germline V lookup: CDR1 MRHNA, CDR2 SNTAGT.

This clone was found a few times. This chain connects TRBV24-1 to TRBJ2-3, with D perhaps TRBD2 (6 bases). This CDR3 region has 14 residues. In germline, CDR1 is KGHDR, CDR2 SFDVKD. The V and J ends lost 7 bases and 1 base respectively, with 11 bases between them. The CDR3 DNA reads as TGTGCCACCAGCGGGACTGAGGGCACAGATACGCAGTATTTT. Amino acids: CATSGTEGTDTQYF.

The rearrangement links TRBV29-1 to TRBJ2-1; 11 bases are a match to TRBD1. J lost 10 bases, V lost 6 bases, and 2 bases had no gene match. This CDR3 spans 11 amino acids. Germline V lookup: CDR1 SQVTM, CDR2 ANQGSEA. The CDR3 nucleotides are TGCAGCGTGCGGACAGGGGGCGAGCAGTTCTTC. This codes for CSVRTGGEQFF.

The chain carries TRBV10-3 and TRBJ2-3, with D perhaps TRBD2 (5 bases). Germline lookup yields CDR1 ENHRY and CDR2 SYGVKD. The CDR3 extends over 14 amino acids. The V end was cut by 6 bases, the J end by 4 bases, with 14 bases between. As DNA, the CDR3 is TGTGCCATCAGCGGGCTAGGAGGTTCAGATACGCAGTATTTT. Translation: CAISGLGGSDTQYF.

The chain employs TRBV6-5 and TRBJ1-4, with TRBD1 as a possible D gene (6 bases). V was trimmed by 2 bases and J by 5 bases, leaving 15 bases between them. This CDR3 is 16 amino acids long. Germline V gene lookup returns CDR1 MNHEY and CDR2 SVGAGI. CDR3 loop: CASSYRLTGLNEKLFF. In nucleotides, the CDR3 is TGTGCCAGCAGTTACCGCCTCACAGGGCTCAATGAAAAACTGTTTTTT.

The V call is TRBV13, the J call TRBJ1-5, with D hard to call. Trimming removed 4 bases from V and 7 bases from J, with 23 bases in between. The CDR3 is made up of 17 amino acids. The V gene's germline CDR1 is PRHDT and CDR2 FYEKMQ (reference sequence). The CDR3 here is CASSSRLELGAGQPQHF. As DNA, the CDR3 is TGTGCCAGCAGCTCCCGTTTGGAGCTGGGAGCCGGCCAGCCCCAGCATTTT.

Regarding this clone: This sequence may be a read error, since a much larger clone differs from it by one base. This rearrangement joins TRBV5-1 to TRBJ1-1; TRBD1 matches 7 bases. CDR3 size: 14 residues. J gave up 0 bases and V 3 bases, and 2 bases lay outside the gene matches. CDR1 is SGHRS and CDR2 is YFSETQ in the germline V gene. The CDR3, as DNA: TGCGCCAGCAGCTGGGGACAGATGAACACTGAAGCTTTCTTT. Translated, it gives CASSWGQMNTEAFF.

This clone was recorded a few times. The chain has TRBV13 and TRBJ2-1; TRBD2 agrees at 7 bases. Germline V gene sequence: CDR1 PRHDT, CDR2 FYEKMQ (reference sequence). V trimming: 5 bases; J trimming: 12 bases; junction bases outside the gene matches: 16. This CDR3 region has 15 residues. The CDR3 here is CASSPTQRLAVGQFF. DNA of the CDR3: TGTGCCAGCAGCCCGACGCAAAGGCTAGCGGTGGGGCAGTTCTTC.

CDR3 DNA: TGCGCCAGCAGCTCGACAGGGAACTATGGCTACACCTTC. It encodes CASSSTGNYGYTF. The V and J genes are TRBV5-1 and TRBJ1-2; 7 bases map to TRBD1. V lost 3 bases, J lost 2 bases, and 1 base stayed unmatched. This CDR3 spans 13 amino acids. Germline V gene lookup returns CDR1 SGHRS and CDR2 YFSETQ.

Of note for this clone: This sample includes further DNA sequences coding for the same CDR3. The V call is TRBV28, the J call TRBJ1-1, with D possibly being TRBD1 (5 bases). The CDR3 contains 14 residues. CDR1 and CDR2 from the germline V gene are MDHEN and SYDVKM. V was clipped by 3 bases and J by 0 bases, with 8 bases between them. CDR3 coding DNA: TGTGCCAGCAGTTTGGGGGGATTGAACACTGAAGCTTTCTTT. It translates to CASSLGGLNTEAFF.

J is TRBJ2-7 and V is TRBV6-5; perhaps TRBD2 as D (6 bases). CDR1 and CDR2 from the germline V gene are MNHEY and SVGAGI. This CDR3 is built from 16 residues. Trimming stripped 0 bases from V and 0 bases from J, with 12 bases between. The CDR3 DNA sequence: TGTGCCAGCAGTTACTCGGGGACTGCTGCCTCCTACGAGCAGTACTTC. Protein product: CASSYSGTAASYEQYF.

The chain links TRBV6-1 to TRBJ1-1; 8 bases fit TRBD1. The CDR3 extends over 17 amino acids. Unmatched junction bases numbered 15, after V lost 3 bases and J lost 6 bases. The germline gives CDR1 MNHNS, CDR2 SASEGT. The CDR3: CASSDNLYRGGVAEAFF. CDR3 DNA: TGTGCCAGCAGTGACAATCTGTACAGGGGGGGAGTTGCTGAAGCTTTCTTT.

The V and J genes are TRBV28 and TRBJ1-2, with D perhaps matching TRBD1 (5 bases). CDR1 is MDHEN and CDR2 is SYDVKM in the germline V gene. CDR3 length equals 15 residues. The germline V and J ends were trimmed by 5 bases and 8 bases, with 21 bases remaining between them. CDR3 nucleotide sequence: TGTGCCAGCAGTACACGGTTACGGGGGACCGGCGGCTACACCTTC. Protein sequence: CASSTRLRGTGGYTF.

A few counts support this clone. The chain couples TRBV5-1 to TRBJ1-4; 7 bases match TRBD1. The germline gives CDR1 SGHRS, CDR2 YFSETQ. Germline trimming cut 4 bases from V and 4 bases from J; bases unmatched to any gene: 7. The CDR3 runs to 15 residues. Written as DNA, the CDR3 is TGCGCCAGCAGCGAAACGGGACAGAATAATGAAAAACTGTTTTTT. Translated, it gives CASSETGQNNEKLFF.